The 22 T cell receptor beta chains presented below share a single source sample, sequenced in a study of T cell responses to AZD1222 COVID-19 vaccine. The data were produced by immunoSEQ multiplex PCR, yet TCRdb's version contains in-frame clones alone and is incomplete. The sample has some 140,000 clones; over 85% are singletons. Sequencing used peripheral blood, obtained on day 0 of AZD1222 vaccination. Every receptor here comes from an adult in good health.

This chain joins TRBV7-7 and TRBJ2-7; the D gene is possibly TRBD1 (6 bases). Germline V gene lookup returns CDR1 SSHAT and CDR2 FNYEAQ (reference sequence). There are 14 residues in the CDR3. CDR3 amino acids: CASSPTGSLYEQYF. The CDR3 coding sequence is TGTGCTAGCTCTCCAACAGGGAGCCTCTACGAGCAGTACTTC.

V usage is TRBV5-1 and J usage is TRBJ1-6; the D is unclear. Germline V lookup: CDR1 SGHRS, CDR2 YFSETQ. Trimming cost V 4 bases and J 10 bases, with 21 bases left between them. This CDR3 comprises 16 residues. As DNA, the CDR3 is TGCGCCAGCAGCCCCGACGGGGATTTGGGAAGGTCACCCCTCCACTTT. This sequence encodes CASSPDGDLGRSPLHF.

The genes are TRBV9 and TRBJ1-1, with D perhaps TRBD1 (5 bases). The CDR3 runs to 15 residues. V dropped 4 bases and J dropped 1 base, with 14 bases sitting between them. Germline V gene lookup returns CDR1 SGDLS and CDR2 YYNGEE. CDR3 in DNA: TGTGCCAGCAGCCCACCGGGACGGAAGAACACTGAAGCTTTCTTT. Encoded protein: CASSPPGRKNTEAFF.

The chain is built from TRBV5-1 and TRBJ1-4, with D unclear. This CDR3 has 16 amino acids. CDR1 is SGHRS, CDR2 YFSETQ, per germline. Trimming took 3 bases from V and 3 from J, leaving 15 bases between them. The CDR3 nucleotides read TGCGCCAGCAGCTCGGAGCGGAGAACAGCTAATGAAAAACTGTTTTTT. This gives the protein CASSSERRTANEKLFF.

The chain carries TRBV7-3 and TRBJ1-2, with 8 bases fitting TRBD1. This CDR3 is built from 14 residues. Germline CDR1 reads SGHTA; CDR2 reads FQGTGA. V gave up 6 bases and J gave up 8 bases; unmatched junction bases: 11. For the CDR3, the DNA is TGTGCCAGCAGGCCTACAGGGGGAAAAGGCGGCTACACCTTC. This gives the protein CASRPTGGKGGYTF.

A few counts support this clone. This chain uses TRBV23-1 with TRBJ1-2, with no clear D. TRBV23-1 is filed as an ORF, its function uncertain. V was clipped by 4 bases and J by 1 base, with 16 bases between them. The CDR3 totals 16 residues. CDR3 coding DNA: TGCGCCAGCAGTCTACTAAGACTCCCCGTTAACTATGGCTACACCTTC. Encoded protein: CASSLLRLPVNYGYTF.

The chain uses TRBV7-9 and TRBJ1-6; the D gene is possibly TRBD1 (5 bases). Trimming pared 6 bases from V and 7 bases from J, leaving 16 bases between. The germline CDR1 and CDR2 sequences are SEHNR and FQNEAQ (reference sequence). The CDR3 is made up of 15 amino acids. Here the CDR3 reads CASRLGGGENSPLHF. The DNA for the CDR3 is TGTGCCAGCAGACTTGGCGGGGGTGAGAATTCACCCCTCCACTTT.

The chain carries TRBV28 and TRBJ2-5, with 11 nucleotides matching TRBD2. In germline, CDR1 is MDHEN, CDR2 SYDVKM. Trimming removed 4 bases from V and 2 bases from J; junction bases left unmatched: 3. The CDR3 spans 15 residues. CDR3 protein: CASSSLAGAQETQYF. The CDR3 nucleotides are TGTGCCAGCAGTTCACTAGCGGGGGCGCAAGAGACCCAGTACTTC.

The chain has TRBV7-3 and TRBJ1-6; the D is unclear. Germline assignment: CDR1 SGHTA and CDR2 FQGTGA. The CDR3 runs to 14 residues. Trimming shortened V by 5 bases and J by 14 bases, and 19 bases separated the two germline ends. For the CDR3, the DNA is TGTGCCAGCAGCCCCCTCATTGGAGAGCGGGCCCTCCACTTT. Translated, it gives CASSPLIGERALHF.

The rearrangement joins TRBV29-1 to TRBJ1-2; 9 nucleotides match TRBD1. The germline V gene has CDR1 SQVTM and CDR2 ANQGSEA. The CDR3 runs 14 residues. After removal of 4 bases from V and 7 bases from J, the junction contained 10 bases not matched to a gene. The chain's CDR3 is CSVGGTGSGSGYTF. Written as DNA, the CDR3 is TGCAGCGTTGGAGGGACAGGGAGTGGTAGTGGCTACACCTTC.

The V gene is TRBV5-4, the J gene TRBJ2-2; the match to TRBD1 covers 9 bases. Trimming took 4 bases from V and 4 from J; bases not matched to a gene: 8. There are 16 residues in the CDR3. Germline V CDR1 and CDR2: SGHNT, YYREEE (reference sequence). In DNA form, the CDR3 reads TGTGCCAGCAGCACCGACAGGGGGACGATCACCGGGGAGCTGTTTTTT. Its protein product is CASSTDRGTITGELFF. The whole variable domain, remainder taken from reference TRBV5-4 and TRBJ2-2, is ETGVTQSPTHLIKTRGQQVTLRCSSQSGHNTVSWYQQALGQGPQFIFQYYREEENGRGNFPPRFSGLQFPNYSSELNVNALELDDSALYLCASSTDRGTITGELFFGEGSRLTVL.

V usage is TRBV5-1 and J usage is TRBJ1-1; 8 nucleotides align to TRBD1. Germline values: CDR1 SGHRS, CDR2 YFSETQ. J lost 5 bases, V lost 5 bases, and 8 bases had no gene match. CDR3 size: 14 residues. Here the CDR3 reads CASREGTGNTEAFF. CDR3 nucleotide sequence: TGCGCCAGCAGGGAAGGGACAGGTAATACTGAAGCTTTCTTT.

The rearrangement joins TRBV5-4 to TRBJ1-6, with a weak D call TRBD1 (5 bases). Germline V gene data show CDR1 as SGHNT and CDR2 as YYREEE (reference sequence). This CDR3 is 15 amino acids long. Trimming stripped 4 bases from V and 7 bases from J, with 15 bases between. The CDR3: CASSPGQGENSPLHF. CDR3 DNA sequence: TGTGCCAGCAGCCCAGGCCAGGGCGAAAATTCACCCCTCCACTTT.

The chain joins TRBV24-1 to TRBJ1-1; D remains unclear. Trimming removed 9 bases from V and 5 bases from J, with 15 bases in between. Per the germline V gene, CDR1 is KGHDR and CDR2 is SFDVKD. The CDR3 covers 13 residues. CDR3 residues: CATEGVGGTEAFF. Here the CDR3 DNA reads TGTGCCACCGAGGGTGTGGGAGGGACTGAAGCTTTCTTT.

The chain is built from TRBV19 and TRBJ2-3, with 10 nucleotides matching TRBD1. V lost 4 bases, J lost 1 base, and 5 bases stayed unmatched. The CDR3 extends over 16 amino acids. Germline CDR1 reads LNHDA; CDR2 reads SQIVND (reference sequence). The CDR3 loop is CASSTRDRGGTDTQYF. The CDR3 bases are TGTGCCAGTAGTACAAGGGACAGGGGAGGCACAGATACGCAGTATTTT.

This clone has a single count. J is TRBJ1-2 and V is TRBV27, with 9 bases matching TRBD1. Germline CDR1 is MNHEY and CDR2 is SMNVEV (reference sequence). V shed 2 bases and J 11 bases; nucleotides not matched to a gene: 6. The CDR3 sequence is 13 residues long. CDR3 bases: TGTGCCAGCAGTTTAGGGACAGGGATGAGATACACCTTC. This sequence encodes CASSLGTGMRYTF.

This clone came up once. The CDR3 spells CASSLTGNTIYF. As DNA, the CDR3 is TGTGCCAGCAGTTTAACCGGAAACACCATATATTTT. This rearrangement joins TRBV12-3 or TRBV12-4 to TRBJ1-3, with D hard to call. Between the trimmed V and J ends, which lost 2 bases and 4 bases, there was a span of 3 bases. The CDR3 is 12 amino acids.

CDR3 residues: CASSLGLAGGFYEQYF. Written as DNA, the CDR3 is TGTGCCAGCAGTTTAGGACTAGCGGGAGGTTTCTACGAGCAGTACTTC. This chain joins TRBV27 and TRBJ2-7, with 14 bases lining up with TRBD2. The germline V gene has CDR1 MNHEY and CDR2 SMNVEV (reference sequence). V shed 2 bases and J 3 bases; nucleotides not matched to a gene: 3. The CDR3 length is 16 residues.

This sequence joins TRBV7-9 and TRBJ2-4; D may be TRBD2 (6 bases). Trimming cost V 1 base and J 5 bases, with 18 bases left between them. The germline CDR1 and CDR2 sequences are SEHNR and FQNEAQ (reference sequence). The CDR3 extends over 17 amino acids. CDR3 protein: CASSLDGLPSNENIQYF. The DNA for the CDR3 is TGTGCCAGCAGCTTAGATGGACTACCAAGTAATGAAAACATTCAGTACTTC.

The rearrangement links TRBV25-1 to TRBJ1-2; TRBD1 is a possible D gene (5 bases). The germline gives CDR1 MGHDK, CDR2 SYGVNS. CDR3 length equals 15 residues. V lost 8 bases and J 4 bases, leaving 20 bases between the germline ends. Written as DNA, the CDR3 is TGTGCCAGCTGGGGGGTTCACGGGGGAGCCTATGGCTACACCTTC. Translation gives CASWGVHGGAYGYTF.

The V call is TRBV7-9, the J call TRBJ1-2; possible D gene TRBD1, 6 bases. The CDR3 extends over 17 amino acids. Deletions cut 6 bases from V and 1 base from J, with 21 bases between. The germline V gene has CDR1 SEHNR and CDR2 FQNEAQ (reference sequence). The DNA of the CDR3 is TGTGCCAGCAGTCCATTCGTGGCAGGGGTTGGTAACTATGGCTACACCTTC. Encoded protein: CASSPFVAGVGNYGYTF. Using reference TRBV7-9 and TRBJ1-2 for the parts outside the CDR3, the full variable domain is DTGVSQNPRHKITKRGQNVTFRCDPISEHNRLYWYRQTLGQGPEFLTYFQNEAQLEKSRLLSDRFSAERPKGSFSTLEIQRTEQGDSAMYLCASSPFVAGVGNYGYTFGSGTRLTVV.

The chain is built from TRBV18 and TRBJ2-1, with TRBD1 matching over 7 bases. The CDR3 consists of 16 residues. J gave up 0 bases and V 2 bases, and 4 bases lay outside the gene matches. The germline V gene has CDR1 KGHSH and CDR2 LQKENI. CDR3 loop: CASSPFGDSSYNEQFF. In DNA form, the CDR3 reads TGTGCCAGCTCACCATTCGGGGACAGCTCCTACAATGAGCAGTTCTTC. The variable domain in full, with the rest retrieved from reference TRBV18 and TRBJ2-1, is NAGVMQNPRHLVRRRGQEARLRCSPMKGHSHVYWYRQLPEEGLKFMVYLQKENIIDESGMPKERFSAEFPKEGPSILRIQQVVRGDSAAYFCASSPFGDSSYNEQFFGPGTRLTVL.